The T cell receptor (beta chain) described here comes from a study of T cell repertoires in cytomegalovirus infection. Regarding the study as a whole: There were HLA-C-restricted CMV-specific TCR beta clonotypes dominating the ex vivo response.

TCRdb re-derived calls from the reads in MiXCR, one entry per CDR3 protein. The table has some 300,000 distinct CDR3 sequences, roughly a tenth seen once; the top ten hold 2.5%. This clonotype was picked up a small number of times. Antigen: not known. Trimming removed 6 bases at V and 5 bases at J, with 23 bases between. There are 16 residues in the CDR3. CDR1 and CDR2 (germline): SQVTM, ANQGSEA. The sample comprised PBMCs. The chain recombines TRBV29-1 with TRBJ1-5, with a weak D call TRBD1 (6 bases). This clonotype was sampled from a human donor in good health (CMV status not recorded). Some clones in this sample may be carry-over from other donors' samples. The CDR3, as DNA: TGCAGCGTGGGGGGGAGAGGGGGGCCGGGGGATCAGCCCCAGCATTTT. It encodes CSVGGRGGPGDQPQHF.